This entry is about one TCR beta chain. Its antigen remains unidentified. The CDR3 loop spans 13 amino acids. From germline, CDR1 is LGHNA and CDR2 YNFKEQ. The ends were cut back, 1 base at V and 4 bases at J, with 7 bases in the middle. TCRdb called the 5' RACE reads again in MiXCR, with one record for every CDR3 protein. The table shows under 250,000 distinct CDR3 sequences, with about 10% occurring only once. These data originate in a study of CD8 T cells in ankylosing spondylitis. General study points: A motif in TCR beta, a set of eight or nine highly homologous variants, appeared characteristic of ankylosing spondylitis blood.

The clonotype comes from a male donor with ankylosing spondylitis or in good health (not recorded which). The V call is TRBV4-2, the J call TRBJ2-5; D call uncertain. Sequencing input: blood, either unsorted or a sorted T cell fraction (not recorded which). CDR3 sequence reads: CASSQGLGETQYF. DNA of the CDR3: TGTGCCAGCAGCCAAGGGTTGGGAGAGACCCAGTACTTC.